The 26 T cell receptor beta chains below come from one sample, sequenced in a study of blood T cell repertoires in COVID-19. Data came from immunoSEQ multiplex PCR; TCRdb stores just in-frame clones and leaves some out. Here the sample spans fewer than 250,000 clones, around four fifths being singletons. Sample: PBMCs or T cells enriched from blood (not recorded which). The receptors come from a woman aged 45-65 years who had been exposed to COVID-19.

Here the CDR3 DNA reads TGCGCCAGCAGCCAAGAGATTAGCCGGCCGGATACGCAGTATTTT. Protein: CASSQEISRPDTQYF. The chain recombines TRBV4-3 with TRBJ2-3, with D uncertain. The CDR3 totals 15 residues. The germline V gene has CDR1 LGHNA and CDR2 YSLEER. V was pared by 0 bases and J by 6 bases, with 13 bases between.

This chain connects TRBV5-1 to TRBJ1-2; D gene ambiguous. Per the germline V gene, CDR1 is SGHRS and CDR2 is YFSETQ. V was shortened by 5 bases and J by 2 bases, with 7 bases between the two germline ends. CDR3 length: 12 amino acids. CDR3 in amino acids: CASRGENYGYTF. The CDR3 DNA reads as TGCGCCAGCAGGGGAGAAAACTATGGCTACACCTTC.

This clone occurred once. This rearrangement joins TRBV27 to TRBJ2-7, with D maybe TRBD2 (5 bases). V was shortened by 0 bases and J by 5 bases, with 14 bases between the two germline ends. CDR3 size: 15 residues. Germline V gives CDR1 MNHEY, CDR2 SMNVEV (reference sequence). The CDR3 nucleotides read TGTGCCAGCAGTTTATCGGCTAGCCCCAACCACGAGCAGTACTTC. Its translation is CASSLSASPNHEQYF.

The chain is built from TRBV19 and TRBJ2-4; tentative D call: TRBD2 (7 bases). The V end lost 7 bases, the J end lost 1 base, and 17 bases lay between the germline ends. Germline-derived CDR1 and CDR2 are LNHDA and SQIVND (reference sequence). The CDR3 contains 16 residues. The CDR3 DNA sequence: TGTGCCAGTAATCGGGGGGCCCCGGCTGCCAAAAACATTCAGTACTTC. Translated: CASNRGAPAAKNIQYF.

The chain links TRBV12-3 or TRBV12-4 to TRBJ2-1; tentative D call: TRBD1 (6 bases). This CDR3 has 13 amino acids. Trimming stripped 5 bases from V and 7 bases from J, with 12 bases between. As DNA, the CDR3 is TGTGCCAGCAGTCAGGGGACGCTTAATGAGCAGTTCTTC. It translates to CASSQGTLNEQFF.

The chain uses TRBV4-3 and TRBJ1-2, with D possibly matching TRBD1 (5 bases). The CDR3 totals 15 residues. With 0 bases removed from V and 5 bases from J, the gap between germline ends came to 13 bases. Germline lookup yields CDR1 LGHNA and CDR2 YSLEER. CDR3 coding DNA: TGCGCCAGCAGCCAAGAGACGGGGGGAAATTATGGCTACACCTTC. This codes for CASSQETGGNYGYTF.

V and J are TRBV5-6 and TRBJ1-5; D gene unclear. The CDR3 loop spans 14 amino acids. Trimming cost V 0 bases and J 2 bases, with 6 bases left between them. From germline, CDR1 is SGHDT and CDR2 YYEEEE. The CDR3: CASSLGSGNQPQHF. The CDR3 nucleotides read TGTGCCAGCAGCTTGGGCAGCGGCAATCAGCCCCAGCATTTT.

J is TRBJ2-2 and V is TRBV5-4; TRBD1 might be the D (5 bases). Germline values: CDR1 SGHNT, CDR2 YYREEE (reference sequence). The length of the CDR3 is 15 residues. V lost 6 bases and J 0 bases, leaving 12 bases between the germline ends. Here the CDR3 reads CASTLDSANTGELFF. The CDR3 DNA reads as TGTGCCAGCACCCTAGACAGTGCGAACACCGGGGAGCTGTTTTTT. Using reference TRBV5-4 and TRBJ2-2 for the parts outside the CDR3, the full variable domain is ETGVTQSPTHLIKTRGQQVTLRCSSQSGHNTVSWYQQALGQGPQFIFQYYREEENGRGNFPPRFSGLQFPNYSSELNVNALELDDSALYLCASTLDSANTGELFFGEGSRLTVL.

Ten or more counts support this clone. This sequence joins TRBV6-5 and TRBJ2-3, with D perhaps matching TRBD2 (5 bases). The CDR3 is 13 residues long. In germline, CDR1 is MNHEY, CDR2 SVGAGI. Trimming took 7 bases from V and 3 from J, leaving 11 bases between them. The CDR3 protein is CASTERETDTQYF. Written as DNA, the CDR3 is TGTGCCAGCACCGAAAGGGAGACAGATACGCAGTATTTT.

The CDR3 DNA reads TGTGCCAGCAGCTTGAGGGTTCAGGGGGACAGCACCTTC. Translation: CASSLRVQGDSTF. The chain is built from TRBV11-1 and TRBJ1-2; TRBD1 agrees at 7 bases. CDR1 is SGHAT, CDR2 FQDESV, per germline (reference sequence). The V and J ends lost 3 bases and 13 bases, in that order; junction bases with no gene match: 11. The CDR3 loop spans 13 amino acids.

This sequence joins TRBV7-8 and TRBJ2-1, with D possibly being TRBD1 (5 bases). The CDR3 has 16 amino acids. V was shortened by 4 bases and J by 2 bases, with 15 bases between the two germline ends. The germline gives CDR1 SGHVS, CDR2 FQNEAQ. The CDR3: CASSSAGRGPYNEQFF. CDR3 nucleotide sequence: TGTGCCAGCAGCTCCGCTGGTAGGGGTCCCTACAATGAGCAGTTCTTC. The whole variable domain, filled in from reference TRBV7-8 and TRBJ2-1, reads GAGVSQSPRYKVAKRGQDVALRCDPISGHVSLFWYQQALGQGPEFLTYFQNEAQLDKSGLPSDRFFAERPEGSVSTLKIQRTQQEDSAVYLCASSSAGRGPYNEQFFGPGTRLTVL.

This chain connects TRBV11-3 to TRBJ2-2; 11 bases fit TRBD1. V shed 5 bases, J shed 5 bases, and the junction held 4 bases outside the gene matches. Per germline, CDR1 SGHNT and CDR2 YENEEA. This CDR3 has 15 amino acids. The CDR3 spells CASSRGTGGTGELFF. The CDR3 DNA follows: TGTGCCAGCAGCCGTGGGACAGGGGGTACCGGGGAGCTGTTTTTT.

The rearrangement links TRBV7-9 to TRBJ1-1; no firm D call. The CDR3 length is 14 residues. The germline CDR1 and CDR2 sequences are SEHNR and FQNEAQ (reference sequence). Trimming left V 4 bases short and J 1 base short, with 10 bases between. The CDR3 DNA follows: TGTGCCAGCAGCTCCCTTAACACGAACACTGAAGCTTTCTTT. It yields the protein CASSSLNTNTEAFF.

For this clone: Other nucleotide sequences from this sample produce the same CDR3. The chain is built from TRBV19 and TRBJ1-2, with 7 bases matching TRBD1. Germline V gives CDR1 LNHDA, CDR2 SQIVND (reference sequence). There are 13 residues in the CDR3. J lost 4 bases, V lost 4 bases, and 3 bases had no gene match. The CDR3 loop reads CASSTTGAYGYTF. CDR3 DNA sequence: TGTGCCAGTAGTACAACAGGGGCCTATGGCTACACCTTC.

This clone was counted a few times. Written as DNA, the CDR3 is TGTGCCAGCAGCTTGTCGCGGGGGGACACTGAAGCTTTCTTT. This gives the protein CASSLSRGDTEAFF. The chain is built from TRBV5-4 and TRBJ1-1; tentatively, D is TRBD1 (5 bases). The germline CDR1 and CDR2 sequences are SGHNT and YYREEE (reference sequence). The CDR3 covers 14 residues. V lost 1 base, J lost 3 bases, and 10 bases lay in between.

The gene calls are TRBV29-1 and TRBJ2-1; tentatively, D is TRBD1 (6 bases). This CDR3 region has 14 residues. The V end lost 8 bases, the J end lost 1 base, and 15 bases lay between the germline ends. CDR1 is SQVTM, CDR2 ANQGSEA, per germline. The CDR3, as DNA: TGCAGCTCACGGACGCAGGGGTCCTACAATGAGCAGTTCTTC. It translates to CSSRTQGSYNEQFF.

V is TRBV11-2 and J is TRBJ2-1; weak D call: TRBD1 (8 bases). CDR3 length equals 16 residues. CDR1 SGHAT and CDR2 FQNNGV come from the germline V gene. The V gene lost 6 bases and the J gene lost 9 bases, with 24 bases spanning the gap. DNA for the CDR3: TGTGCCAGCAGTCAGAGAATTGGACAGGGAGGGGGTGAGCAGTTCTTC. Residues: CASSQRIGQGGGEQFF.

The count of this clone is one. This rearrangement joins TRBV15 to TRBJ1-1; TRBD1 might be the D (6 bases). Germline assignment: CDR1 LNHNV and CDR2 YYDKDF (reference sequence). V dropped 3 bases and J dropped 1 base, with 12 bases sitting between them. The CDR3 length is 15 residues. As DNA, the CDR3 is TGTGCCACCAGCAGGGCCGGGACATCGAACACTGAAGCTTTCTTT. Translated, it gives CATSRAGTSNTEAFF.

There are a few counts of this clone. The chain uses TRBV5-1 and TRBJ1-3; TRBD1 matches 7 bases. Germline values: CDR1 SGHRS, CDR2 YFSETQ. The CDR3 loop spans 12 amino acids. After removal of 0 bases from V and 14 bases from J, the junction contained 5 bases not matched to a gene. The DNA for the CDR3 is TGCGCCAGCAGCTTGGATACAGGGGCACTATATTTT. This sequence encodes CASSLDTGALYF. The full variable domain, completed using reference TRBV5-1 and TRBJ1-3, is KAGVTQTPRYLIKTRGQQVTLSCSPISGHRSVSWYQQTPGQGLQFLFEYFSETQRNKGNFPGRFSGRQFSNSRSEMNVSTLELGDSALYLCASSLDTGALYFGEGSWLTVV.

This clone was seen only a few times. The chain links TRBV2 to TRBJ2-7; a possible D gene is TRBD2 (5 bases). The V end was cut by 4 bases, the J end by 5 bases, with 18 bases between. This CDR3 has 15 residues. Per the germline V gene, CDR1 is SNHLY and CDR2 is FYNNEI. The CDR3 loop is CASSGEGAGWDEQYF. The CDR3 DNA follows: TGTGCCAGCAGTGGCGAGGGAGCCGGCTGGGACGAGCAGTACTTC.

Here the CDR3 reads CSVVQGPQETQYF. CDR3 coding DNA: TGCAGCGTTGTACAGGGACCCCAAGAGACCCAGTACTTC. V is TRBV29-1 and J is TRBJ2-5, with D possibly matching TRBD1 (6 bases). Germline CDR1 and CDR2: SQVTM and ANQGSEA. This CDR3 is 13 amino acids long. Trimming removed 4 bases at V and 1 base at J, with 10 bases between. Full variable domain (remainder filled in from reference TRBV29-1 and TRBJ2-5): SAVISQKPSRDICQRGTSLTIQCQVDSQVTMMFWYRQQPGQSLTLIATANQGSEATYESGFVIDKFPISRPNLTFSTLTVSNMSPEDSSIYLCSVVQGPQETQYFGPGTRLLVL.

This chain connects TRBV18 to TRBJ2-5; 9 bases align to TRBD2. The germline CDR1 and CDR2 sequences are KGHSH and LQKENI. The CDR3 contains 14 residues. V lost 4 bases and J lost 4; bases outside the gene matches: 4. This CDR3 is CASSQTSGPETQYF. The CDR3 nucleotides read TGTGCCAGCTCACAGACTAGCGGCCCAGAGACCCAGTACTTC.

This clone was found a few times. The chain carries TRBV3-1 (or the pseudogene TRBV3-2) and TRBJ2-1, with 10 bases matching TRBD2. Germline loops: CDR1 LGHDT, CDR2 YNNKEL (reference sequence). The ends lost 4 bases at V and 4 bases at J; junction bases unmatched: 13. The CDR3 sequence is 18 residues long. The CDR3, as DNA: TGTGCCAGCAGCCCCTGGGGTAGCGGGGGGCTAGTTTACAATGAGCAGTTCTTC. It encodes CASSPWGSGGLVYNEQFF.

This sequence joins TRBV3-1 (or the pseudogene TRBV3-2) and TRBJ2-2; 10 bases agree with TRBD1. The germline gives CDR1 LGHDT, CDR2 YNNKEL (reference sequence). There are 14 residues in the CDR3. Germline trimming cut 6 bases from V and 6 bases from J; bases unmatched to any gene: 4. Written as DNA, the CDR3 is TGTGCCAGCAGAGTCGGACAGGGGGCCGGGGAGCTGTTTTTT. Residues: CASRVGQGAGELFF.

V usage is TRBV19 and J usage is TRBJ1-1, with TRBD1 matching over 9 bases. The germline V gene has CDR1 LNHDA and CDR2 SQIVND (reference sequence). The CDR3 is made up of 14 amino acids. J was trimmed by 3 bases and V by 6 bases; bases with no gene match: 5. The CDR3 DNA follows: TGTGCCAGTAGGCTACAGGGGGCTGACACTGAAGCTTTCTTT. Encoded protein: CASRLQGADTEAFF.

The chain carries TRBV4-1 and TRBJ1-5; 8 bases agree with TRBD1. J lost 6 bases, V lost 1 base, and 8 bases had no gene match. The CDR3 has 16 amino acids. Germline assignment: CDR1 MGHRA and CDR2 YSYEKL. CDR3 sequence (DNA): TGCGCCAGCAGCCAAGCTTGGGACAGGTGGAGTCAGCCCCAGCATTTT. Protein: CASSQAWDRWSQPQHF.